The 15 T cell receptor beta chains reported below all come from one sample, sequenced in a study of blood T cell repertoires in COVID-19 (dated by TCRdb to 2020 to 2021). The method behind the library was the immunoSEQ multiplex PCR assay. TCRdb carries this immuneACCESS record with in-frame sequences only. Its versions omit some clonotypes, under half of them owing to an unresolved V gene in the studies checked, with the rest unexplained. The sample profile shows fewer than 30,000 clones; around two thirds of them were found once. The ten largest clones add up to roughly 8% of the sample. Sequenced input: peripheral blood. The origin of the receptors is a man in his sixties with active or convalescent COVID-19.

The DNA for the CDR3 is TGTGCCAGTAGAAAGCAACAGGGTTACGAGCAGTACTTC. Translated, it gives CASRKQQGYEQYF. The gene calls are TRBV19 and TRBJ2-7; tentative D call: TRBD1 (6 bases). V lost 6 bases and J 4 bases, leaving 13 bases between the germline ends. CDR3 length: 13 amino acids. Germline V gene lookup returns CDR1 LNHDA and CDR2 SQIVND (reference sequence).

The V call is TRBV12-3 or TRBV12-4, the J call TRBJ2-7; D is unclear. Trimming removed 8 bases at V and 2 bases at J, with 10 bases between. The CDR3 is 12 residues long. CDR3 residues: CASASVTYEQYF. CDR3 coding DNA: TGTGCCAGCGCGTCTGTGACCTACGAGCAGTACTTC.

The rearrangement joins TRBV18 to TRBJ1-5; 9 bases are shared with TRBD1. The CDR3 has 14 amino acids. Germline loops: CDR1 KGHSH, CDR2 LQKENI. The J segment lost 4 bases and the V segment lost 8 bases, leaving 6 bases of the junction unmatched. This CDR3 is CASSGQGSNQPQHF. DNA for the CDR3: TGTGCCAGCAGCGGACAGGGGTCTAATCAGCCCCAGCATTTT.

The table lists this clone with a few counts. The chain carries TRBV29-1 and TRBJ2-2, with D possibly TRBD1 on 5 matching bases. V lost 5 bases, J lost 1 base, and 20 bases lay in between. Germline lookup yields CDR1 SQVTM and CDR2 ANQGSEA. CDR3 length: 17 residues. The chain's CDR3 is CSVRVGLSNWNTGELFF. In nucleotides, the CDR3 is TGCAGCGTTAGGGTGGGGCTTTCGAATTGGAACACCGGGGAGCTGTTTTTT.

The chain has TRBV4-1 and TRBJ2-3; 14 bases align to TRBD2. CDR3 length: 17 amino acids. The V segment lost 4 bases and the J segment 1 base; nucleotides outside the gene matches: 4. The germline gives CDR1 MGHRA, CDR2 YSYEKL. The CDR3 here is CASSPKGLAGGTDTQYF. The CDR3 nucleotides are TGCGCCAGCAGCCCGAAGGGACTAGCGGGAGGCACAGATACGCAGTATTTT.

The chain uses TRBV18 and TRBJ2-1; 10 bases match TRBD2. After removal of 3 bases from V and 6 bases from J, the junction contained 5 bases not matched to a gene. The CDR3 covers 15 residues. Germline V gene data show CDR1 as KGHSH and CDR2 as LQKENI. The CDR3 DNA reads TGTGCCAGCTCACCGACCCGGACTAGCGGCAATGAGCAGTTCTTC. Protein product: CASSPTRTSGNEQFF.

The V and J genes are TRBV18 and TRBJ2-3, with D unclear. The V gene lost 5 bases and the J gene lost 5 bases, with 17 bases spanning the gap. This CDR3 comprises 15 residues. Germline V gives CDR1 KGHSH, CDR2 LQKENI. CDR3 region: CASSNSPPAIDTQYF. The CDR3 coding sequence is TGTGCCAGCTCAAACTCCCCTCCAGCGATAGATACGCAGTATTTT.

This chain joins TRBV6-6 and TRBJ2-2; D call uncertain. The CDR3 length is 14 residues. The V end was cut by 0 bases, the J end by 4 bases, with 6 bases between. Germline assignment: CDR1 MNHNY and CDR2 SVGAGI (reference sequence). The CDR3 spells CASSYSTSTGELFF. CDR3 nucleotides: TGTGCCAGCAGTTACTCGACTTCCACCGGGGAGCTGTTTTTT.

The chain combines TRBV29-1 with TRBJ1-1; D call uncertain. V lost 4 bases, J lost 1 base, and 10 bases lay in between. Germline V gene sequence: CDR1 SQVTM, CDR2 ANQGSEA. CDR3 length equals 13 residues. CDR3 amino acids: CSVVWQENTEAFF. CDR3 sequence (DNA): TGCAGCGTTGTGTGGCAGGAGAACACTGAAGCTTTCTTT.

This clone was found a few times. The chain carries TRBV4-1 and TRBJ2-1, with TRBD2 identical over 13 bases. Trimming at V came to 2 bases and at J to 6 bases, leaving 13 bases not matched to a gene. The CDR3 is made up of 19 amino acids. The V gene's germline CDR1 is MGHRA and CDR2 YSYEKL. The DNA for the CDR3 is TGCGCCAGCAGCCAATCTCGACTAGCGGGAGGTCCTAGGTCCAATGAGCAGTTCTTC. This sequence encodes CASSQSRLAGGPRSNEQFF.

The CDR3 sequence: CASSLDPLASIETQYF. The CDR3 DNA reads TGTGCCAGCAGCTTAGATCCCCTAGCGTCTATCGAGACCCAGTACTTC. The chain is built from TRBV11-2 and TRBJ2-5; D possibly corresponds to TRBD2 (6 bases). This CDR3 region has 16 residues. Trimming removed 0 bases from V and 5 bases from J, with 16 bases in between. CDR1 and CDR2 (germline): SGHAT, FQNNGV.

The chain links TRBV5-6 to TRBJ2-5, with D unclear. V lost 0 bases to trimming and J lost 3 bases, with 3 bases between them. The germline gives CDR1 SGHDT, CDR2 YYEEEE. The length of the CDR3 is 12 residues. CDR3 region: CASSLAKETQYF. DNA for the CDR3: TGTGCCAGCAGCTTGGCCAAAGAGACCCAGTACTTC.

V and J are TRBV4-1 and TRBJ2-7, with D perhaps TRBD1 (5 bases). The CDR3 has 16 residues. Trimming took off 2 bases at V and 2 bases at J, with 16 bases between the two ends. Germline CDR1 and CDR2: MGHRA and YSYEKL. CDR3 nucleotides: TGCGCCAGCAGCCAACATATCGAGACAGTGGCCTACGAGCAGTACTTC. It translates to CASSQHIETVAYEQYF.

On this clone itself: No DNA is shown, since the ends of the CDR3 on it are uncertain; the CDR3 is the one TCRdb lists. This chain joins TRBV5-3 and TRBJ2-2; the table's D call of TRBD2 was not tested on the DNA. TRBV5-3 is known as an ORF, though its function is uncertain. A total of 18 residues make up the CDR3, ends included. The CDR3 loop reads CARSLGRLAGDFGRGAVF.

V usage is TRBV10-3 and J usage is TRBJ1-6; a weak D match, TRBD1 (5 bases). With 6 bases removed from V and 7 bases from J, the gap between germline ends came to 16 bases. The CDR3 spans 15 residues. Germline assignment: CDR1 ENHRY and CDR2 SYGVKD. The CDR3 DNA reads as TGTGCCATCAGGGAACAGAGACAGACGAATTCACCCCTCCACTTT. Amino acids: CAIREQRQTNSPLHF.